Sequencing of this T cell receptor beta chain was carried out in a study of blood T cell repertoires in COVID-19. Whole-study context: From T cells, B-cell-depleted T cells, or PBMCs came the material, which was cDNA or gDNA.

Trimming left V 9 bases short and J 4 bases short, with 20 bases between. CDR1 ENHRY and CDR2 SYGVKD come from the germline V gene. This CDR3 has 15 amino acids. Two negative PCRs, clearance, or symptom resolution had been documented for recovered Cohort 3 donors. Authors' data handling: Amplification of reference gene primers was used by the study to estimate nucleated cell counts. The table came from immunoSEQ multiplex PCR; TCRdb's copy has only in-frame clones and leaves some out. Clonal size and the V and J genes are those of that table, whereas D and trimming came from the DNA. The repertoire holds 140,000 to 150,000 clones, roughly 75% seen once, with approximately 6% in the top ten.

This chain connects TRBV10-3 to TRBJ2-3, with D possibly matching TRBD2 (7 bases). The sample was PBMCs or T cells enriched from blood (not recorded which). This sequence was found in a woman in her forties or fifties who had recovered from COVID-19. The chain's CDR3 is CAIGGGPPGADTQYF. CDR3 in DNA: TGTGCCATTGGGGGGGGGCCCCCGGGCGCAGATACGCAGTATTTT.